This T cell receptor (delta chain) was profiled in a study of gamma-delta chains in newborns, infants, children. Study-level information: Microbial exposure reportedly drives polyclonal innate γδ T cell expansion after birth.

This clone is medium-sized by share. Other DNA sequences of this sample code for an identical CDR3. The CDR3 is 17 residues long. Deletions cut 0 bases from V and 0 bases from J, with 8 bases between. Per the germline V gene, CDR1 is GEAIGNYY and CDR2 is EKD. TCRdb redid the clone calls on the reads with CATT. This sample has about 6,100 delta-chain clones; roughly 2% occur once, and the top ten carry approximately 12%. The chain has TRDV2 and TRDJ3, with D unresolved. Sequencing was carried out using blood. The origin of this receptor is a child who was a newborn, infant or young child, either healthy, febrile or measles-vaccinated (not recorded which). The CDR3 bases are TGTGCCTGTGACACCGGATGGAGCTCCTGGGACACCCGACAGATGTTTTTC. Protein: CACDTGWSSWDTRQMFF.